Listed below are T cell receptor beta chains from one sample, sequenced in a study of early stage breast cancer tumors. Using immunoSEQ multiplex PCR, the repertoire was profiled, and TCRdb retains in-frame clones only, with some absent. In the table there are roughly 56,000 clones, about 83% of which are singletons. The specimen sequenced was blood. The receptor set was obtained from a person aged 25 to 45 with breast cancer. The conserved cysteine and the conserved F or W are not part of the CDR3 here. The D gene is left open where the match is weak.

>11|TRBJ1-1|TRBV30|-
AWSSQVNTEAF
>18|TRBJ2-1|TRBV7-3|-
ASSLHGIRSTLSSYNEQF
>13|TRBJ2-7|TRBV19|TRBD2
ASSGPGEGFYEQY
>14|TRBJ1-4|TRBV4-3|-
ASSQDRGRGSEKLF
>13|TRBJ2-3|TRBV10-3|TRBD1
AISEGTGAADTQY
>12|TRBJ1-4|TRBV6-4|-
ASKQDSHNEKLF
>12|TRBJ1-1|TRBV9|-
ASSPEGGNTEAF
>12|TRBJ1-1|TRBV14|-
ASSFYAGNTEAF
>11|TRBJ1-1|TRBV18|TRBD1
ASSPDRGTEAF
>12|TRBJ1-2|TRBV5-1|-
ASSGGGSNYGYT
>10|TRBJ2-7|TRBV29-1|-
SVELVPYEQY
>11|TRBJ2-5|TRBV7-2|-
ASSPWTVETQY
>9|TRBJ1-2|TRBV20-1|-
SATEVEGYT
>12|TRBJ2-5|TRBV15|TRBD1
ATSRDTGEETQY
>13|TRBJ2-1|TRBV7-7|-
ASSLEAGGYNEQF
>12|TRBJ2-3|TRBV10-3|-
AISERDSTDTQY
>12|TRBJ1-1|TRBV5-8|TRBD1
ASRAKGQSFEAF
>13|TRBJ2-1|TRBV6-5|-
ASSYDPNSYNEQF
>14|TRBJ2-3|TRBV13|TRBD2
ASSVRLAGVTDTQY
>12|TRBJ2-7|TRBV30|-
AWSGGHWSYEQY
>13|TRBJ2-7|TRBV9|TRBD2
ASSVEAGGVYEQY
>12|TRBJ2-7|TRBV13|TRBD1
ASSLTGDSYEQY
>12|TRBJ1-1|TRBV7-9|TRBD1
ASSLGQGATEAF
>13|TRBJ2-3|TRBV7-6|-
ASSLDPSGVDTQY
>14|TRBJ1-6|TRBV4-1|-
ASSQASQGGRSPLH
>9|TRBJ2-1|TRBV6-4|-
ASSDEIEQF
>14|TRBJ1-1|TRBV25-1|TRBD1
ASSSGTGDLNTEAF
>14|TRBJ2-1|TRBV6-1|TRBD2
ASRESGRASYNEQF
>13|TRBJ2-7|TRBV18|TRBD2
ASSPLSGSLGEQY
>14|TRBJ2-1|TRBV25-1|-
ASSEWAQRPTNEQF
>11|TRBJ2-7|TRBV25-1|-
ASSLPDSDEQY
>14|TRBJ2-7|TRBV27|TRBD1
ASSLGIGDRRYEQY
>15|TRBJ1-1|TRBV11-2|-
ASSRQPSLPMNTEAF
>13|TRBJ1-1|TRBV27|TRBD1
ASSFGDRDLTEAF